These 9 T cell receptor beta chains came from one sample sequenced in a study of blood T cell repertoires in COVID-19. The assay was immunoSEQ multiplex PCR, and TCRdb's table has in-frame clones only and misses some. The sample carries over 150,000 clones, about 84% recorded once. The sequenced sample was peripheral blood. Every receptor here comes from a human donor in a cohort sampled during active COVID-19.

This chain links TRBV3-1 (or the pseudogene TRBV3-2) with TRBJ1-3; the match to TRBD1 covers 8 bases. There are 15 residues in the CDR3. CDR1 is LGHDT, CDR2 YNNKEL, per germline (reference sequence). With 1 base clipped from V and 6 bases from J, the junction kept 5 bases outside the gene matches. CDR3 loop: CASSQVGTGLNTIYF. The CDR3 bases are TGTGCCAGCAGCCAAGTGGGGACAGGCTTAAACACCATATATTTT.

The rearrangement joins TRBV12-3 or TRBV12-4 to TRBJ2-7, with 8 positions matching TRBD2. V was pared by 3 bases and J by 10 bases, with 2 bases of the junction left unmatched. This CDR3 spans 11 amino acids. DNA of the CDR3: TGTGCCAGCAGTTTCGGGAGGGGCCAGTACTTC. Amino acids: CASSFGRGQYF.

This clone has only one observation. This chain connects TRBV5-1 to TRBJ2-7, with a tentative D call TRBD2 (5 bases). V was trimmed by 3 bases and J by 4 bases, leaving 14 bases between them. The germline V gene has CDR1 SGHRS and CDR2 YFSETQ. The CDR3 extends over 14 amino acids. The CDR3 sequence is CASSWGTADYEQYF. In nucleotides, the CDR3 is TGCGCCAGCAGCTGGGGAACAGCGGATTACGAGCAGTACTTC.

The rearrangement joins TRBV7-9 to TRBJ1-6, with D hard to call. CDR3 length equals 17 residues. Germline-derived CDR1 and CDR2 are SEHNR and FQNEAQ (reference sequence). The V end lost 4 bases, the J end lost 9 bases, and 22 bases lay between the germline ends. CDR3 nucleotide sequence: TGTGCCAGCAGCTATCCAGCGGGCTCTATATGGGGTTCACCCCTCCACTTT. Protein: CASSYPAGSIWGSPLHF.

The J gene is TRBJ2-3, the V gene TRBV29-1, with TRBD2 matching over 8 bases. V shed 6 bases, J shed 4 bases, and the junction held 6 bases outside the gene matches. This CDR3 contains 13 residues. CDR1 is SQVTM, CDR2 ANQGSEA, per germline. The CDR3 DNA sequence: TGCAGCGTCCGGGGGGGAGGGGCAGATACGCAGTATTTT. The encoded protein is CSVRGGGADTQYF.

The chain joins TRBV7-9 to TRBJ1-4; TRBD1 agrees at 7 bases. Germline-derived CDR1 and CDR2 are SEHNR and FQNEAQ (reference sequence). Trimming at V came to 3 bases and at J to 5 bases, leaving 3 bases not matched to a gene. This CDR3 region has 14 residues. CDR3 loop: CASSLTGTNEKLFF. CDR3 bases: TGTGCCAGCAGCTTGACAGGGACGAATGAAAAACTGTTTTTT.

The J gene is TRBJ2-5, the V gene TRBV7-2; D is unclear. The CDR3 has 14 residues. Germline assignment: CDR1 SGHTA and CDR2 FQGNSA. The germline V and J ends were trimmed by 1 base and 4 bases, with 10 bases remaining between them. The CDR3 loop reads CASSLVAQGETQYF. For the CDR3, the DNA is TGTGCCAGCAGCTTAGTAGCACAAGGAGAGACCCAGTACTTC.

V and J are TRBV7-9 and TRBJ1-2, with 7 bases aligning to TRBD1. Germline-derived CDR1 and CDR2 are SEHNR and FQNEAQ (reference sequence). The J segment lost 4 bases and the V segment lost 2 bases, leaving 4 bases of the junction unmatched. This CDR3 is built from 14 residues. CDR3 amino acids: CASSLKGGIYGYTF. The CDR3 coding sequence is TGTGCCAGCAGCTTAAAAGGGGGCATCTATGGCTACACCTTC.

This chain joins TRBV7-8 and TRBJ1-1; 10 bases are a match to TRBD1. This CDR3 is 16 amino acids long. V trimming: 5 bases; J trimming: 4 bases; junction bases outside the gene matches: 10. Germline values: CDR1 SGHVS, CDR2 FQNEAQ. CDR3 in amino acids: CASSPREGQGFTEAFF. The DNA for the CDR3 is TGTGCCAGCAGCCCACGTGAGGGACAGGGGTTCACTGAAGCTTTCTTT.